This T cell receptor beta chain originates from a study of OX40 agonist ivuxolimab in advanced cancers. Background on the whole study: Ivuxolimab was an agonistic, fully human IgG2 monoclonal antibody directed against OX40 (CD134), a costimulatory receptor. Intravenous ivuxolimab was administered to patients every 2 weeks at six dose levels: 0.01, 0.1, 0.3, 1.5, 3 and 10 mg/kg. Of the approximately 54 dose-escalation patients, hepatocellular carcinoma was present in some 19, melanoma in some 15, renal cell carcinoma in 9 and head and neck cancer in 9. The dose-escalation cohort was 82.7% male with a mean age of 60 years, ranging from 23 to 79. Prior anti-PD-1, anti-PD-L1 or anti-CTLA-4 therapy was permitted, and checkpoint inhibitors had been received by about 36% of dose-escalation patients. Partial responses were achieved by three dose-escalation patients, of whom one had hepatocellular carcinoma and two had cutaneous melanoma. The point of sequencing TCRbeta in the periphery was to test whether ivuxolimab changed TCR sequence diversity and drove clonal T-cell expansion. The monotherapy dose-escalation portion (N ≈ 57 patients) of the phase I ivuxolimab trial is reported in the paper. Points the paper makes about the study in general: At doses of 0.1 to 3.0 mg/kg, clonal expansion of both CD4+ and CD8+ blood T cells was observed from baseline to week 6. The antigen specificity of the peripheral T cells that underwent clonal expansion was not determined. On average, CD8+ T cells showed more expanded clones than CD4+ T cells after ivuxolimab. Low levels of normalized T-cell clonal expansion were also seen in some patients who did not respond. In partial responders in the 0.1-3.0 mg/kg groups, normalized peripheral clonal expansion was found to be among the lowest, especially among CD8+ T cells.

The trial excluded patients who had a history of autoimmune disease or who were on systemic immunosuppression. Peripheral blood for TCR sequencing was collected from all dose cohorts at baseline, on cycle 4 day 1, and on cycle 7 day 1. Samples came from an open-label, multicenter, first-in-human phase I dose-escalation trial of ivuxolimab. Adults with locally advanced or metastatic head and neck squamous cell, hepatocellular, melanoma or renal cell carcinoma were enrolled in the trial. Before TCR sequencing, CD4+ and CD8+ T cells were separately sorted from peripheral blood. About this clone: This clone's antigen is unknown. Per-base qualities were not stored, and no clone one base away is much larger.

For sequencing of the TCRbeta CDR3 region, genomic DNA was extracted from the sorted cells. TCRbeta CDR3 regions were sequenced using the immunoSEQ Assay. Here the immuneACCESS table is served through TCRdb, limited to in-frame sequences with V and J called. Missing clones are a known gap in these copies; in checked studies unresolved V genes cover under half, and the rest lacks a known reason. The table for this sample lists 50,000 to 65,000 clones; around 80% of them were counted only once. The ten most abundant clones make up over 0.95% of the sample. Reading from cysteine to phenylalanine, the CDR3 counts 14 amino acids. CDR3 DNA is the only sequence kept; it has 42 bases, read in frame from the first base. The junction shows trimming of 0 bases on V and 1 base on J, plus 6 bases between the germline ends. The CDR1 and CDR2 encoded by the germline V gene (reference sequence) are MNHEY and SMNVEV.

The clonotype comes from an adult with an advanced solid tumor such as melanoma, head and neck, liver or kidney cancer. The V and J segments used are TRBV27 and TRBJ1-1, and perhaps TRBD1 as D gene, on 6 matching bases. The sequencing here drew on CD4+ or CD8+ T cells sorted from blood, taken in a trial of the OX40 agonist ivuxolimab. The sequenced DNA is TGTGCCAGCAGTTTATCAGGGGGGAACACTGAAGCTTTCTTT. The resulting protein is CASSLSGGNTEAFF.